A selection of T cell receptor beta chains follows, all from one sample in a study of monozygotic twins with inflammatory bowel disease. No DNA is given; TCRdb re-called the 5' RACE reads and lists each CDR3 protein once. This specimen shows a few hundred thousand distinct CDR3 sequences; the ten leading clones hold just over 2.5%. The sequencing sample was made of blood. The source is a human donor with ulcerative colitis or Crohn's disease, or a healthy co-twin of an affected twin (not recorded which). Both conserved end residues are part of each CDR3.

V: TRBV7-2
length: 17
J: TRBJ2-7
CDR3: CASSPPPYSPESYEQYF

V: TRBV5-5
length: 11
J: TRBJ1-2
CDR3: CASSTWASYTF

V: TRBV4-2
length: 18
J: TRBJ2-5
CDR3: CASSQVFRGSGDQETQYF

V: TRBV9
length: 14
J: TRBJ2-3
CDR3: CASSLRQAPDTQYF

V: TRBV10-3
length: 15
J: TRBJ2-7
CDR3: CAISATLRQTNEQYF

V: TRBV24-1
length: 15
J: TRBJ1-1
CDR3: CATSDKTGPNTEAFF

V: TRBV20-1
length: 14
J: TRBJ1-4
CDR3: CSALIRGSNEKLFF

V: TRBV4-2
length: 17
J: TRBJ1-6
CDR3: CASSQVGVRGRNSPLHF

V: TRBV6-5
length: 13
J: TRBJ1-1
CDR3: CASSIAGAGEAFF

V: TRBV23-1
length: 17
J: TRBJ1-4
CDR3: CASTPGRERSGDEKLFF

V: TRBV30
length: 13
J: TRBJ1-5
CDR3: CAWAWDREQPQHF

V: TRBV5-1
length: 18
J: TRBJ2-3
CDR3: CASSGQGPLRGGSDTQYF

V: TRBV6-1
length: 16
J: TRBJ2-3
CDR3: CASSTRDRSPTDTQYF

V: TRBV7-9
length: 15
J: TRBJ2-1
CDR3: CASSLAGGKDNEQFF

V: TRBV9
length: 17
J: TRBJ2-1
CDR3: CPSSVGALPQGVGEQFF

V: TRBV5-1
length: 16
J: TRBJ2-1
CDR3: CASSLKRKNSYNEQFF

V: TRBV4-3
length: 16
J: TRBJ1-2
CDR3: CAGSPKEGKPAYGYTF

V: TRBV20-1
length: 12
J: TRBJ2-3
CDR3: CSASGDTDTQYF

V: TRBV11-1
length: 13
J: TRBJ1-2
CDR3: CASSQRGVSGYTF

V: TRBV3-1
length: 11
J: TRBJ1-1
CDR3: CASARGAEAFF

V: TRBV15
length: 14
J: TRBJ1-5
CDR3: CATSREGSRQPQHF

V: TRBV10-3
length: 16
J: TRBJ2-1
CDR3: CAISESRGGVYNEQFF